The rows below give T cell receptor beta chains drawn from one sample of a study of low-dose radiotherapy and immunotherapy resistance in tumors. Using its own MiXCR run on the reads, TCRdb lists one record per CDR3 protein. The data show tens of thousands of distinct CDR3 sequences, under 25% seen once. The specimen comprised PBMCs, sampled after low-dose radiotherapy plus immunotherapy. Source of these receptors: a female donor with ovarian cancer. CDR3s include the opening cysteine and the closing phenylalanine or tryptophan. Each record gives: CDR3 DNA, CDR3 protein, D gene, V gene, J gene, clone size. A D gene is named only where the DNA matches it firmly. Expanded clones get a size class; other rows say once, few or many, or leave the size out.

CDR3nt: TGTGCCAGCAGCCAAGGCAGGGCGGGGGCCCTGAACACTGAAGCTTTCTTT
CDR3aa: CASSQGRAGALNTEAFF
d_gene: NA
v_gene: TRBV4-2
j_gene: TRBJ1-1
abundance: NA

CDR3nt: TGTGCCAGTAGTATATCCGGCATTGGGGCCAACGTCCTGACTTTC
CDR3aa: CASSISGIGANVLTF
d_gene: NA
v_gene: TRBV19
j_gene: TRBJ2-6
abundance: many

CDR3nt: TGTGCCAGCAGAGTACAGGGGACTGGGGCCAACGTCCTGACTTTC
CDR3aa: CASRVQGTGANVLTF
d_gene: TRBD1
v_gene: TRBV6-2/TRBV6-3
j_gene: TRBJ2-6
abundance: NA

CDR3nt: TGTGCCAGCAAGGGATCTACAGTCACTAATGAAAAACTGTTTTTT
CDR3aa: CASKGSTVTNEKLFF
d_gene: NA
v_gene: TRBV27
j_gene: TRBJ1-4
abundance: many

CDR3nt: TGTGCCAGCAGCAAAGAGTGTCCTAGCGGGAGGGCAAAAAACATTCAGTACTTC
CDR3aa: CASSKECPSGRAKNIQYF
d_gene: NA
v_gene: TRBV21-1
j_gene: TRBJ2-4
abundance: many

CDR3nt: TGTGCCAGCAGTTTATCGGCCACCGGCGGTCAGCCCCAGCATTTT
CDR3aa: CASSLSATGGQPQHF
d_gene: NA
v_gene: TRBV28
j_gene: TRBJ1-5
abundance: many

CDR3nt: TGCAGTGCTCCAAACCCACAGACTAGCGGGAGGAATAGCTACGAGCAGTACTTC
CDR3aa: CSAPNPQTSGRNSYEQYF
d_gene: TRBD2
v_gene: TRBV20-1
j_gene: TRBJ2-7
abundance: NA

CDR3nt: TGTGCCAGCAGGACTAGCGGGAATTCCTACAATGAGCAGTTCTTC
CDR3aa: CASRTSGNSYNEQFF
d_gene: TRBD2
v_gene: TRBV6-2/TRBV6-3
j_gene: TRBJ2-1
abundance: many

CDR3nt: TGCAGCGTTGGTGGTAGCGGAACCCTGTACAATGAGCAGTTCTTC
CDR3aa: CSVGGSGTLYNEQFF
d_gene: NA
v_gene: TRBV29-1
j_gene: TRBJ2-1
abundance: many

CDR3nt: TGCAGTGCCCTGGACAGGGGGCGCAATCAGCCCCAGCATTTT
CDR3aa: CSALDRGRNQPQHF
d_gene: TRBD1
v_gene: TRBV20-1
j_gene: TRBJ1-5
abundance: NA

CDR3nt: TGTGCCAGCAGTTTAGGGACAGGGGGCCTGAACGAGCAGTACTTC
CDR3aa: CASSLGTGGLNEQYF
d_gene: TRBD1
v_gene: TRBV12-3/TRBV12-4
j_gene: TRBJ2-7
abundance: many

CDR3nt: TGTGCCAGCAGCCTAGGACAGGGGGCCAACGAGCAGTACTTC
CDR3aa: CASSLGQGANEQYF
d_gene: TRBD1
v_gene: TRBV4-2
j_gene: TRBJ2-7
abundance: many

CDR3nt: TGTGCCAGCCTCCTAGGCGGGAGGGGGGAGACCCAGTACTTC
CDR3aa: CASLLGGRGETQYF
d_gene: TRBD2
v_gene: TRBV6-6
j_gene: TRBJ2-5
abundance: many

CDR3nt: TGTGCCAGCAGTAAAGGGACCTCCGGAGACTTC
CDR3aa: CASSKGTSGDF
d_gene: NA
v_gene: TRBV28
j_gene: TRBJ2-7
abundance: many